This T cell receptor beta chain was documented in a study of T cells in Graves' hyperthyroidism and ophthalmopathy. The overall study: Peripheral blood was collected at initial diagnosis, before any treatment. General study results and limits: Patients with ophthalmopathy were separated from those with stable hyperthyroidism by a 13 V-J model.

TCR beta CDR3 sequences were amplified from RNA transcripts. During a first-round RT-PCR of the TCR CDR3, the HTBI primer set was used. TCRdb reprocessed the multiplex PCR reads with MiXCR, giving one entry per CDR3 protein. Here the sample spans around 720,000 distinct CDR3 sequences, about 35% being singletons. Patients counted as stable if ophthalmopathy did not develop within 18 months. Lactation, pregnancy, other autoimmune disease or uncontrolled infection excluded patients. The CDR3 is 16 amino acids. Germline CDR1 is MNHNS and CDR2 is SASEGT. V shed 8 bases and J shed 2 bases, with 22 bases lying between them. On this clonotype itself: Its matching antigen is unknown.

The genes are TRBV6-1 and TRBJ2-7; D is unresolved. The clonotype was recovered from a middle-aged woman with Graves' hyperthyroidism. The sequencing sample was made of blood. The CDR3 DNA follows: TGTGCCAGCTGGACCATCCATGGAATTAGCCCCTACGAGCAGTACTTC. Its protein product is CASWTIHGISPYEQYF.